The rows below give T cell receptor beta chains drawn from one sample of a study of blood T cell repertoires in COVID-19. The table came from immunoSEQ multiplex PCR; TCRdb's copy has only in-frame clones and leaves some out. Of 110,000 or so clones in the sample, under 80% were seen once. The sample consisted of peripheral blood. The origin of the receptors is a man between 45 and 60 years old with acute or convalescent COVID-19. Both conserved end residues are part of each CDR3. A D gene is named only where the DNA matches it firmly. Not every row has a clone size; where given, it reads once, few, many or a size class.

CASSTLGAEAFF	TGTGCCAGCAGTACCCTAGGGGCTGAAGCTTTCTTT	TRBJ1-1	NA	NA	TRBV6-5
CASSRQDLNEQFF	TGTGCCAGTAGTCGTCAGGATCTCAATGAGCAGTTCTTC	TRBJ2-1	NA	NA	TRBV19
CASSDHRGYEQYF	TGTGCCAGCAGTGACCACAGGGGCTACGAGCAGTACTTC	TRBJ2-7	TRBD1	once	TRBV6-1
CASSQGWGTSGSLPPETQYF	TGCGCCAGCAGCCAAGGTTGGGGGACTAGCGGGAGTCTCCCCCCAGAGACCCAGTACTTC	TRBJ2-5	TRBD2	NA	TRBV4-1
CASSLKAGGSYEQYF	TGTGCCAGCAGTCTGAAAGCGGGGGGCTCCTACGAGCAGTACTTC	TRBJ2-7	TRBD2	NA	TRBV27
CATSAAGRNSPLHF	TGTGCCACCAGTGCGGCAGGGCGGAATTCACCCCTCCACTTT	TRBJ1-6	NA	NA	TRBV24-1
CASSLRAGIYNEQFF	TGTGCCAGCAGCTTAAGGGCGGGTATCTACAATGAGCAGTTCTTC	TRBJ2-1	NA	NA	TRBV7-3
CASTPGQGYEQYF	TGTGCCAGCACACCGGGACAGGGTTACGAGCAGTACTTC	TRBJ2-7	TRBD1	NA	TRBV2
CASSEQALEAFF	TGTGCCAGCAGTGAACAGGCCCTAGAAGCTTTCTTT	TRBJ1-1	NA	NA	TRBV2
CSVVEGAGDGYTF	TGCAGCGTTGTAGAGGGGGCCGGTGATGGCTACACCTTC	TRBJ1-2	TRBD1	once	TRBV29-1
CASSVLQGTDTQYF	TGTGCCAGCAGCGTATTACAAGGCACAGATACGCAGTATTTT	TRBJ2-3	NA	NA	TRBV28
CASSQRDRPYEQYF	TGTGCCAGCAGCCAACGGGACAGGCCCTACGAGCAGTACTTC	TRBJ2-7	TRBD1	NA	TRBV6-5
CASSLDRGQYEQYF	TGTGCCAGCAGCTTAGACAGGGGCCAGTACGAGCAGTACTTC	TRBJ2-7	TRBD1	NA	TRBV11-1
CASSSQENEQFF	TGTGCCAGCAGCTCCCAGGAAAATGAGCAGTTCTTC	TRBJ2-1	NA	few	TRBV7-9
CASSPLSSGDGYTF	TGTGCCAGCAGTCCCCTATCGTCGGGGGACGGCTACACCTTC	TRBJ1-2	NA	NA	TRBV27
CATGTGGEKLFF	TGTGCCACCGGGACAGGGGGAGAAAAACTGTTTTTT	TRBJ1-4	TRBD1	NA	TRBV19
CASSLVSGGSYEQYF	TGTGCCAGCAGCTTAGTTAGCGGGGGCTCCTACGAGCAGTACTTC	TRBJ2-7	TRBD2	NA	TRBV7-2
CASSIGLAGTSGELFF	TGTGCCAGCAGTATTGGACTAGCTGGAACGAGCGGGGAGCTGTTTTTT	TRBJ2-2	TRBD2	many	TRBV2
CASRDYLNYEQYF	TGCGCCAGTCGGGACTACCTAAACTACGAGCAGTACTTC	TRBJ2-7	TRBD2	NA	TRBV5-1
CATSDPPLGGGKGEPQHF	TGTGCCACCAGTGATCCTCCCCTCGGTGGAGGGAAAGGGGAGCCCCAGCATTTT	TRBJ1-5	NA	NA	TRBV24-1
CASSMNRGRGTEAFF	TGTGCCAGCAGTATGAACAGGGGGCGGGGCACTGAAGCTTTCTTT	TRBJ1-1	TRBD1	medium-sized	TRBV28
CASSKTGVANEKLFF	TGTGCCAGCAGCAAGACAGGGGTTGCTAATGAAAAACTGTTTTTT	TRBJ1-4	TRBD1	NA	TRBV9
CASSLTSGSSGETQYF	TGTGCCAGCAGCTTAACTAGCGGCTCCTCTGGGGAGACCCAGTACTTC	TRBJ2-5	TRBD2	NA	TRBV5-6
CASSPETGQDNEQFF	TGTGCCAGCAGTCCAGAGACAGGGCAGGACAATGAGCAGTTCTTC	TRBJ2-1	TRBD1	NA	TRBV27
CASSLTPGSYNEQFF	TGTGCCAGCAGCTTAACGCCGGGCTCCTACAATGAGCAGTTCTTC	TRBJ2-1	NA	NA	TRBV7-3
CASSLSSGSYEQYF	TGTGCCAGCAGTTTATCCAGCGGGAGTTACGAGCAGTACTTC	TRBJ2-7	TRBD2	NA	TRBV27
CASSTQGAGNQPQHF	TGTGCCAGTAGTACTCAGGGGGCTGGCAATCAGCCCCAGCATTTT	TRBJ1-5	TRBD1	NA	TRBV19
CSVGTGETEAFF	TGCAGCGTTGGAACAGGGGAAACTGAAGCTTTCTTT	TRBJ1-1	TRBD1	few	TRBV29-1
CASSRRTDYSNQPQHF	TGTGCCAGCTCTCGACGGACAGACTATAGCAATCAGCCCCAGCATTTT	TRBJ1-5	NA	NA	TRBV18
CASSAGQVYGYTF	TGTGCCAGCAGCGCGGGACAGGTCTATGGCTACACCTTC	TRBJ1-2	TRBD1	NA	TRBV3-1/TRBV3-2
CASSLGGPSGNTIYF	TGTGCCAGCAGCTTAGGGGGCCCCTCTGGAAACACCATATATTTT	TRBJ1-3	NA	NA	TRBV7-6
CASSSGTAVGGYTF	TGTGCCAGCAGCTCCGGGACAGCGGTGGGTGGCTACACCTTC	TRBJ1-2	TRBD1	NA	TRBV7-6
CASSPDKSYGYTF	TGTGCCAGCTCACCGGACAAGAGCTATGGCTACACCTTC	TRBJ1-2	NA	NA	TRBV18
CASSPFGQGAYEQYF	TGTGCCAGCAGTCCCTTCGGACAGGGGGCCTACGAGCAGTACTTC	TRBJ2-7	TRBD1	NA	TRBV28
CASSPSRTGFDQPQHF	TGTGCCAGCTCACCAAGCAGGACAGGGTTCGATCAGCCCCAGCATTTT	TRBJ1-5	TRBD1	once	TRBV18
CATISGQNTEAFF	TGTGCCACCATATCAGGGCAGAACACTGAAGCTTTCTTT	TRBJ1-1	NA	NA	TRBV6-5
CASSPPQGSYTGELFF	TGTGCCAGCTCACCACCGCAGGGTTCGTACACCGGGGAGCTGTTTTTT	TRBJ2-2	NA	NA	TRBV18
CASSLNTAGELFF	TGTGCCAGCAGCTTAAATACGGCCGGGGAGCTGTTTTTT	TRBJ2-2	NA	NA	TRBV7-3
CASSIRDTEQYF	TGTGCCAGCAGCATCCGGGACACTGAGCAGTACTTC	TRBJ2-7	NA	NA	TRBV7-9
CASSLGQDQPQHF	TGTGCCAGCAGCTTAGGACAGGATCAGCCCCAGCATTTT	TRBJ1-5	NA	NA	TRBV7-2
CASSPLLGREKLFF	TGTGCCAGCAGCCCGCTATTGGGCCGGGAAAAACTGTTTTTT	TRBJ1-4	NA	NA	TRBV7-9
CASSLDGGQGIYEQYF	TGCGCCAGCAGCTTGGATGGGGGACAGGGTATCTACGAGCAGTACTTC	TRBJ2-7	TRBD1	NA	TRBV5-1
CASSFLEQGGYTF	TGTGCCAGCAGTTTTTTGGAGCAGGGCGGCTACACCTTC	TRBJ1-2	NA	NA	TRBV12-3/TRBV12-4
CASSLTLAGTYNEQFF	TGTGCCAGCAGCTTAACATTAGCGGGGACCTACAATGAGCAGTTCTTC	TRBJ2-1	TRBD2	NA	TRBV7-6
CASSPSLTEQFF	TGTGCCAGCAGCCCGTCACTAACTGAGCAGTTCTTC	TRBJ2-1	NA	NA	TRBV7-8
CASRTTRRLGGNTIYF	TGTGCCAGCCGAACGACACGACGGCTTGGTGGAAACACCATATATTTT	TRBJ1-3	NA	NA	TRBV19
CASTGDRAVEKLFF	TGTGCCAGCACCGGGGACAGGGCAGTGGAAAAACTGTTTTTT	TRBJ1-4	TRBD1	few	TRBV6-5
CASSLAGAGGQETQYF	TGCGCCAGCAGCTTGGCCGGGGCAGGGGGCCAAGAGACCCAGTACTTC	TRBJ2-5	TRBD1	NA	TRBV5-1
CASSQQGPTDNQPQHF	TGCGCCAGCAGCCAACAGGGGCCCACCGACAATCAGCCCCAGCATTTT	TRBJ1-5	NA	NA	TRBV4-1
CASSLGRGYGYTF	TGTGCCAGCAGCTTAGGCAGGGGCTATGGCTACACCTTC	TRBJ1-2	NA	NA	TRBV7-9
CASSLLGQGRYEQYF	TGTGCCAGCAGTTTATTGGGTCAGGGTCGGTACGAGCAGTACTTC	TRBJ2-7	NA	NA	TRBV27
CAKTSGGTGELFF	TGTGCCAAAACGAGCGGGGGCACCGGGGAGCTGTTTTTT	TRBJ2-2	TRBD2	NA	TRBV6-5
CASSYGQTEAFF	TGTGCCAGCAGTTACGGGCAGACTGAAGCTTTCTTT	TRBJ1-1	NA	once	TRBV6-5
CASSLARGSRSEKLFF	TGTGCCAGCTCACTGGCCCGCGGTAGTCGATCTGAAAAACTGTTTTTT	TRBJ1-4	NA	few	TRBV18
CASSTGTGELFF	TGTGCCAGTAGCACAGGGACCGGGGAGCTGTTTTTT	TRBJ2-2	NA	few	TRBV19
CASSPSVGGRIYNEQFF	TGTGCCAGCAGCCCATCCGTTGGAGGACGAATTTACAATGAGCAGTTCTTC	TRBJ2-1	NA	NA	TRBV9